Listed below are T cell receptor beta chains from one sample, sequenced in a study of cytotoxic CD8 clonotypes in ibrutinib-treated CLL. Generated by immunoSEQ multiplex PCR, the TCRdb table keeps only in-frame clones and is missing some. Among 130,000 or so clones listed, 70% to 80% were seen once. Material: PBMCs, obtained after 12 months of ibrutinib treatment. All receptors come from a human donor with chronic lymphocytic leukemia. CDR3s include the opening cysteine and the closing phenylalanine or tryptophan. A D gene is named only where the DNA matches it firmly. Clone size is not always given. Where it is, it says once, few, many or a class for expanded clones.

v_gene	j_gene	abundance	d_gene	CDR3aa	CDR3nt
TRBV5-6	TRBJ1-2	.	TRBD1	CASSPVRKGQGAELYGYTF	TGTGCCAGCAGCCCCGTTAGAAAGGGACAGGGGGCTGAACTCTATGGCTACACCTTC
TRBV30	TRBJ1-5	.	.	CAWSEGLDQPQHF	TGTGCCTGGAGTGAGGGATTAGATCAGCCCCAGCATTTT
TRBV2	TRBJ2-2	.	.	CATAGTPNTGELFF	TGTGCCACCGCCGGGACTCCGAACACCGGGGAGCTGTTTTTT
TRBV7-2	TRBJ2-3	.	.	CASSLVGRASTDTQYF	TGTGCCAGCAGCTTAGTGGGGCGGGCTAGCACAGATACGCAGTATTTT
TRBV7-8	TRBJ2-7	.	.	CASSLRGGLYEQYF	TGTGCCAGCAGTTTAAGGGGGGGCCTCTACGAGCAGTACTTC
TRBV14	TRBJ2-5	few	.	CASSQDGHPGETQYF	TGTGCCAGCAGCCAAGATGGTCACCCAGGGGAGACCCAGTACTTC
TRBV7-2	TRBJ2-5	.	.	CASSLFGHQYQETQYF	TGTGCCAGCAGCTTATTCGGACACCAGTACCAAGAGACCCAGTACTTC
TRBV7-2	TRBJ2-1	.	.	CASSLQSEALNNEQFF	TGTGCCAGCAGTCTCCAAAGCGAGGCTCTAAACAATGAGCAGTTCTTC
TRBV9	TRBJ1-1	.	.	CASSVGQAWNTEAFF	TGTGCCAGCAGCGTAGGACAGGCCTGGAACACTGAAGCTTTCTTT
TRBV6-5	TRBJ2-7	.	.	CASSKSSYEQYF	TGTGCCAGCAGTAAGTCCTCCTACGAGCAGTACTTC
TRBV7-6	TRBJ1-4	.	TRBD1	CASSLGQGANEKLFF	TGTGCCAGCAGCTTAGGACAGGGGGCAAATGAAAAACTGTTTTTT
TRBV12-5	TRBJ1-3	.	TRBD1	CASGLTQGARGNTIYF	TGTGCTAGTGGTTTGACACAGGGGGCGCGGGGAAACACCATATATTTT
TRBV10-3	TRBJ2-3	.	.	CAISEHSPGSVDTQYF	TGTGCCATCAGTGAGCACTCCCCCGGCTCTGTGGATACGCAGTATTTT
TRBV12-5	TRBJ2-2	.	TRBD1	CASGLDRGRITGELFF	TGTGCTAGTGGTCTTGACAGGGGGCGTATCACCGGGGAGCTGTTTTTT
TRBV30	TRBJ2-7	.	.	CAWSVGGGQYF	TGTGCCTGGAGTGTAGGGGGGGGGCAGTACTTC
TRBV7-9	TRBJ2-2	.	.	CASSSGRPTGELFF	TGTGCCAGCAGCTCTGGGCGCCCCACCGGGGAGCTGTTTTTT
TRBV12-5	TRBJ2-2	once	.	CASGLDGLRTGELFF	TGTGCTAGTGGTTTGGACGGGTTACGAACCGGGGAGCTGTTTTTT
TRBV27	TRBJ1-1	.	.	CASMGTYTEAFF	TGTGCCAGCATGGGCACTTACACTGAAGCTTTCTTT
TRBV18	TRBJ2-5	.	.	CASSPTMYQETQYF	TGTGCCAGCTCACCAACCATGTACCAAGAGACCCAGTACTTC
TRBV5-1	TRBJ1-2	few	TRBD1	CASSYGDSGGYTF	TGCGCCAGCAGCTATGGGGACAGCGGTGGCTACACCTTC
TRBV5-1	TRBJ2-1	.	.	CASSLAGSRGYNEQFF	TGCGCCAGCAGCTTGGCCGGGAGCCGTGGCTACAATGAGCAGTTCTTC
TRBV5-1	TRBJ2-1	.	.	CASSLGGTLYNEQFF	TGCGCCAGCAGCTTGGGAGGAACGCTCTACAATGAGCAGTTCTTC
TRBV7-9	TRBJ1-1	.	.	CASSLRGVTEAFF	TGTGCCAGCAGCTTACGGGGCGTCACTGAAGCTTTCTTT
TRBV10-3	TRBJ1-2	many	.	CAISESPVYGYTF	TGTGCCATCAGTGAGTCCCCGGTTTACGGCTACACCTTC
TRBV5-8	TRBJ1-3	.	.	CASSQQGNTIYF	TGTGCCAGCAGCCAACAGGGAAACACCATATATTTT
TRBV7-2	TRBJ1-1	.	.	CASSLGFRGTEAFF	TGTGCCAGCAGCTTAGGTTTTAGGGGCACTGAAGCTTTCTTT
TRBV5-1	TRBJ1-2	few	.	CASSSSAGTTNYGYTF	TGCGCCAGCAGCTCGTCCGCAGGCACCACTAACTATGGCTACACCTTC
TRBV6-1	TRBJ2-3	.	.	CASSEARGQALDTQYF	TGTGCCAGCAGTGAAGCGCGGGGGCAAGCCTTGGATACGCAGTATTTT
TRBV5-1	TRBJ1-2	.	.	CASSRSVYSAYGYTF	TGCGCCAGCAGCAGGTCCGTATATTCAGCTTATGGCTACACCTTC
TRBV15	TRBJ2-5	few	.	CATSRAETQYF	TGTGCCACCAGCAGAGCAGAGACCCAGTACTTC
TRBV2	TRBJ1-1	.	.	CASRWTRAGFEAFF	TGTGCCAGCAGGTGGACGCGGGCAGGGTTTGAAGCTTTCTTT
TRBV6-1	TRBJ2-3	.	TRBD2	CASSETSPSTDTQYF	TGTGCCAGCAGTGAGACTAGCCCTAGCACAGATACGCAGTATTTT
TRBV25-1	TRBJ2-7	.	.	CASSDIGYEQYF	TGTGCCAGCAGTGATATTGGGTACGAGCAGTACTTC
TRBV5-1	TRBJ2-1	.	TRBD2	CASSLGLAGGNEQFF	TGCGCCAGCAGCTTGGGGTTAGCGGGGGGTAATGAGCAGTTCTTC
TRBV5-4	TRBJ2-7	.	.	CASSRTGTGDEQYF	TGTGCCAGCAGCCGGACCGGGACCGGGGACGAGCAGTACTTC
TRBV7-6	TRBJ2-1	.	TRBD1	CASSLGLWTGANNEQFF	TGTGCCAGCAGCTTAGGGCTGTGGACAGGCGCAAACAATGAGCAGTTCTTC
TRBV27	TRBJ2-2	.	.	CASSLVGSTGELFF	TGTGCCAGCAGCTTAGTTGGGAGCACCGGGGAGCTGTTTTTT
TRBV5-1	TRBJ1-5	.	.	CASSLAGQEGQPQHF	TGCGCCAGCAGCTTGGCCGGGCAGGAGGGCCAGCCCCAGCATTTT
TRBV28	TRBJ2-1	.	TRBD1	CATGQINEQFF	TGTGCCACGGGACAGATAAATGAGCAGTTCTTC
TRBV6-5	TRBJ1-1	once	TRBD1	CASSQHGTGRTEAFF	TGTGCCAGCAGTCAACACGGGACAGGGCGGACTGAAGCTTTCTTT